Detailed here is one TCR beta chain. One end of the junction does not line up with germline, which may come from a read error. TRB rearrangements spanning V, D and J were amplified using mixed TRB-A/B primers. TCRdb re-called the multiplex PCR reads with MiXCR, one entry per CDR3 protein. The sample includes over 10,000 distinct CDR3 sequences, approximately 22% of them seen just once. These data belong to a study of T cell repertoires in aging, cancer and after chemotherapy. Overall study context: Over several months to years, re-sampled healthy donor repertoires clearly shared clones.

Germline assignment: CDR1 KGHSH and CDR2 LQKENI. The CDR3 is 17 residues long. Amplification of TCR beta used genomic DNA extracted from peripheral blood. The rearrangement links TRBV18 to TRBJ1-4; D remains ambiguous. This receptor was identified in a human donor in good health. Sequencing was done on a sample of blood. CDR3 sequence reads: CVSSPLTAPRTNEKLYF. DNA for the CDR3: TGTGTCAGCTCACCTCTTACAGCGCCCCGTACTAATGAAAAACTGTATTTT.